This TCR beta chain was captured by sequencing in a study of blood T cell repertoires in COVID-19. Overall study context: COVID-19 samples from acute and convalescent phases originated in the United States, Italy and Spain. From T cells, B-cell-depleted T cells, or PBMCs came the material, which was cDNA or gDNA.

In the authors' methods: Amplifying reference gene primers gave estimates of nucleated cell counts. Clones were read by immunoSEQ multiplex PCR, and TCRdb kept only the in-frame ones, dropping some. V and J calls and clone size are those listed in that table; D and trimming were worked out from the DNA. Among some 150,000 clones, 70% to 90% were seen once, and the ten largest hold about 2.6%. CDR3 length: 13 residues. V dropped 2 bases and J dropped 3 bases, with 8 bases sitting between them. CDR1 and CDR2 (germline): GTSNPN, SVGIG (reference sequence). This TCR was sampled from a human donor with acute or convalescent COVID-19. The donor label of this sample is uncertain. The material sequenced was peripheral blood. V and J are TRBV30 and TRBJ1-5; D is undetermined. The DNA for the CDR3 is TGTGCCTGGAGTCGAGAGGACAATCAGCCCCAGCATTTT. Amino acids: CAWSREDNQPQHF.